Listed here is a single T cell receptor beta chain. This entry belongs to a study of blood T cell repertoires in COVID-19. Turning to the study itself: Researchers got acute and convalescent COVID-19 samples from the United States, Italy and Spain. The cDNA or gDNA used as material had been derived from T cells, B-cell-depleted T cells, or PBMCs.

Per the original methods: For nucleated cells, counts were estimated from reference gene primer amplification. TCRdb's copy holds only in-frame clones and misses some; the assay was immunoSEQ multiplex PCR. V and J calls and clone size are copied from that table; D and trimming were computed from the DNA. The sample shows over 200,000 clones, approximately 79% of them seen only once. V dropped 2 bases and J dropped 7 bases, with 9 bases sitting between them. CDR1 and CDR2 (germline): MNHNY, SVGAGI (reference sequence). The CDR3 contains 14 residues. The sequencing sample was made of peripheral blood. The TCR comes from a human donor in a cohort sampled during active COVID-19. This sequence joins TRBV6-6 and TRBJ1-6, with D possibly being TRBD1 (6 bases). The CDR3 nucleotides read TGTGCCAGCAGTTACGGGGGCGGGAATTCACCCCTCCACTTT. Its protein product is CASSYGGGNSPLHF.